These 3 T cell receptor beta chains came from one sample sequenced in a study of blood T cell repertoires in COVID-19. The table came from immunoSEQ multiplex PCR; TCRdb's copy has only in-frame clones and leaves some out. The sample lists about 230,000 clones, 80% to 90% occurring once. The sequenced sample consisted of peripheral blood. These TCRs come from a man aged 25-45 years with COVID-19, enrolled during active disease.

The chain is built from TRBV18 and TRBJ2-1; a weak D match, TRBD1 (6 bases). The V gene's germline CDR1 is KGHSH and CDR2 LQKENI. This CDR3 has 16 amino acids. V shed 0 bases and J shed 2 bases, with 11 bases lying between them. In DNA, the CDR3 is TGTGCCAGCTCACCACCGTCAGGGGCTGCCTACAATGAGCAGTTCTTC. Its protein is CASSPPSGAAYNEQFF.

V usage is TRBV25-1 and J usage is TRBJ1-4, with 9 bases matching TRBD1. The CDR3 covers 18 residues. The trim removed 3 bases at V and 7 bases at J, leaving 15 bases unmatched. The V gene's germline CDR1 is MGHDK and CDR2 SYGVNS. The CDR3 bases are TGTGCCAGCAGTGATTCCCCGGGACAGGGATCGGTCGGTGAAAAACTGTTTTTT. This sequence encodes CASSDSPGQGSVGEKLFF.

The chain uses TRBV28 and TRBJ2-7, with 7 bases fitting TRBD2. CDR1 and CDR2 from the germline V gene are MDHEN and SYDVKM. The CDR3 has 15 residues. J lost 0 bases, V lost 6 bases, and 8 bases had no gene match. Written as DNA, the CDR3 is TGTGCCAGCAGCGTAGCGGGCCCTTCCTCCTACGAGCAGTACTTC. This codes for CASSVAGPSSYEQYF.